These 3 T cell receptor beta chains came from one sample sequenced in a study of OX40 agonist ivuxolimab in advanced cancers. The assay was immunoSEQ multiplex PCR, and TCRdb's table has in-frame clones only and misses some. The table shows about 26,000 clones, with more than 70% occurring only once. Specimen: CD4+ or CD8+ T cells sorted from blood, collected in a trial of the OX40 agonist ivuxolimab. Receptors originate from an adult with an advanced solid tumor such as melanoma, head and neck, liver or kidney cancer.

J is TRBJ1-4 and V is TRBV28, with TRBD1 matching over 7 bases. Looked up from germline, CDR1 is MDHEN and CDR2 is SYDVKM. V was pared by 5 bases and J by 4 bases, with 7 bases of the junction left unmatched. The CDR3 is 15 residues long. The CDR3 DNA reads TGTGCCAGCAGTCCTCCGGGACAGTTTAATGAAAAACTGTTTTTT. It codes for CASSPPGQFNEKLFF.

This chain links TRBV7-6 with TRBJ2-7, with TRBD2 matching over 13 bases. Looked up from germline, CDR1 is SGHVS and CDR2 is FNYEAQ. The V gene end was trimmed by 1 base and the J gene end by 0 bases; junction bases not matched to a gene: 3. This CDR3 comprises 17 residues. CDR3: CASSLETSGGISYEQYF. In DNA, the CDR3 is TGTGCCAGCAGCTTAGAGACTAGCGGGGGGATCTCCTACGAGCAGTACTTC.

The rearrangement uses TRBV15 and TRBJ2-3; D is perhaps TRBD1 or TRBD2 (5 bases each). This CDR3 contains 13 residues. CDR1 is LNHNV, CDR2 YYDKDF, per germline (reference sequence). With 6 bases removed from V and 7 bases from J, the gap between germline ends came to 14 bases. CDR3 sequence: CATSSGRGHTQYF. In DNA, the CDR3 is TGTGCCACCAGTTCGGGCCGGGGCCATACGCAGTATTTT.